These 19 T cell receptor beta chains were all obtained from the same sample, sequenced in a study of response to subunit inactivated influenza vaccine. TCRdb independently ran MiXCR on the RT-PCR reads; one entry per CDR3 protein. The top ten clones hold about a tenth of a sample with 750,000 to 850,000 distinct CDR3 sequences, roughly 18% of them seen once. The input for sequencing was PBMCs from blood, taken roughly 5 days after vaccination. The receptors derive from a man aged 45 to 65 who received an inactivated influenza vaccine.

This clonotype was observed a few times. The chain employs TRBV11-2 and TRBJ2-1; possible D gene TRBD1, 5 bases. Germline assignment: CDR1 SGHAT and CDR2 FQNNGV. The length of the CDR3 is 14 residues. The V gene lost 5 bases and the J gene lost 9 bases, with 17 bases spanning the gap. The DNA of the CDR3 is TGTGCCAGCAGCCATACAAGGGGTAAAGGTGAGCAGTTCTTC. Encoded protein: CASSHTRGKGEQFF.

The gene calls are TRBV20-1 and TRBJ1-4; D remains ambiguous. CDR1 is DFQATT and CDR2 is SNEGSKA in the germline V gene (reference sequence). This CDR3 is built from 14 residues. The germline V and J ends were trimmed by 6 bases and 0 bases, with 11 bases remaining between them. CDR3 sequence reads: CSAPLTATNEKLFF. CDR3 in DNA: TGCAGTGCCCCTCTTACTGCAACTAATGAAAAACTGTTTTTT.

This clonotype was observed a few times. The J gene is TRBJ2-2, the V gene TRBV12-3 or TRBV12-4; D is unresolved. The CDR3 has 13 amino acids. V was trimmed by 5 bases and J by 6 bases, leaving 10 bases between them. The DNA of the CDR3 is TGTGCCAGCAGTCCCCGGCCGGCCGGGGAGCTGTTTTTT. Protein product: CASSPRPAGELFF.

Worth noting for this clonotype: The junction departs from the called germline gene at one end, perhaps through a read error. CDR3 nucleotides: TGTGCTAGCAGCTTGGGTTCAACAGGGTCCGGGGAGCTGTTTTTT. Translating it yields CASSLGSTGSGELFF. V and J are TRBV7-7 and TRBJ2-2, with a possible D match to TRBD1 (6 bases). The CDR3 sequence is 15 residues long. The germline V gene has CDR1 SSHAT and CDR2 FNYEAQ (reference sequence).

J is TRBJ2-1 and V is TRBV7-3; 13 nucleotides match TRBD2. With V trimmed by 5 bases and J by 8 bases, 6 bases remained unmatched. The germline CDR1 and CDR2 sequences are SGHTA and FQGTGA. This CDR3 contains 15 residues. CDR3 nucleotide sequence: TGTGCCAGCAGCGTCACTAGCGGGAGGGTGGATGAGCAGTTCTTC. Its protein product is CASSVTSGRVDEQFF. The whole variable domain, filled in from reference TRBV7-3 and TRBJ2-1, reads GAGVSQTPSNKVTEKGKYVELRCDPISGHTALYWYRQSLGQGPEFLIYFQGTGAADDSGLPNDRFFAVRPEGSVSTLKIQRTERGDSAVYLCASSVTSGRVDEQFFGPGTRLTVL.

The V call is TRBV2, the J call TRBJ2-1, with 7 positions matching TRBD2. The junction had 8 bases not matched to a gene; V was cut back by 6 bases and J by 6 bases. Germline V lookup: CDR1 SNHLY, CDR2 FYNNEI. CDR3 length: 14 residues. The CDR3 loop reads CASRNGGSSNEQFF. Written as DNA, the CDR3 is TGTGCCAGCAGGAATGGCGGGAGTTCCAATGAGCAGTTCTTC.

This clonotype was counted ten times or more. The chain uses TRBV20-1 and TRBJ2-1; tentatively, D is TRBD2 (5 bases). The CDR3 extends over 14 amino acids. Germline V gene data show CDR1 as DFQATT and CDR2 as SNEGSKA (reference sequence). The ends were cut back, 5 bases at V and 3 bases at J, with 14 bases in the middle. DNA of the CDR3: TGCAGTGCTTTAGGGAGTTGGCTCTACAATGAGCAGTTCTTC. This codes for CSALGSWLYNEQFF.

This clonotype has a handful of counts. The genes are TRBV21-1 and TRBJ2-3; TRBD1, the table's D call, lacks a check against the DNA. TRBV21-1 is tagged as a pseudogene. CDR3 length equals 15 residues. CDR3 in amino acids: CASSKRGDITDTQYF. In DNA form, the CDR3 reads TGTGCCAGCAGCAAAAGGGGGGACATCACAGATACGCAGTATTTT.

The chain carries TRBV6-1 and TRBJ2-3, with D possibly being TRBD1 (6 bases). Trimming took off 9 bases at V and 0 bases at J, with 10 bases between the two ends. This CDR3 spans 13 amino acids. Germline CDR1 and CDR2: MNHNS and SASEGT. The CDR3 spells CASYRASTDTQYF. The CDR3 coding sequence is TGTGCCAGTTACAGGGCTAGCACAGATACGCAGTATTTT.

This chain joins TRBV12-3 or TRBV12-4 and TRBJ2-1; 7 bases are shared with TRBD2. J gave up 13 bases and V 6 bases, and 9 bases lay outside the gene matches. CDR3 length: 12 residues. The CDR3 loop is CASRPTTSQQFF. The CDR3 nucleotides read TGTGCCAGCAGACCTACGACTAGCCAACAGTTCTTC.

The gene calls are TRBV5-6 and TRBJ2-7, with 9 bases matching TRBD1. Unmatched junction bases numbered 5, after V lost 4 bases and J lost 3 bases. Germline V gene data show CDR1 as SGHDT and CDR2 as YYEEEE. The CDR3 covers 14 residues. The CDR3 spells CASSAGTGFYEQYF. Here the CDR3 DNA reads TGTGCCAGCAGCGCCGGGACAGGGTTCTACGAGCAGTACTTC.

This chain uses TRBV20-1 with TRBJ2-5, with 14 bases fitting TRBD2. J lost 2 bases, V lost 6 bases, and 2 bases had no gene match. Germline lookup yields CDR1 DFQATT and CDR2 SNEGSKA (reference sequence). This CDR3 comprises 14 residues. Written as DNA, the CDR3 is TGCAGTGCAGGGACTAGCGGGAGACAAGAGACCCAGTACTTC. Translation: CSAGTSGRQETQYF.

The chain employs TRBV20-1 and TRBJ2-1; 10 bases line up with TRBD2. Trimming cost V 3 bases and J 0 bases; bases outside gene matches: 8. This CDR3 is 17 amino acids long. Germline lookup yields CDR1 DFQATT and CDR2 SNEGSKA (reference sequence). CDR3 in DNA: TGCAGTGCTAGTCGACTAGCGGGTATGAGCTCCTACAATGAGCAGTTCTTC. As protein: CSASRLAGMSSYNEQFF.

The chain links TRBV11-1 to TRBJ2-1, with 12 nucleotides matching TRBD2. The CDR3 loop spans 18 amino acids. Germline V gene sequence: CDR1 SGHAT, CDR2 FQDESV (reference sequence). V gave up 0 bases and J gave up 5 bases; unmatched junction bases: 8. CDR3 loop: CASSLAFFLAGGDNEQFF. Written as DNA, the CDR3 is TGTGCCAGCAGCTTAGCGTTCTTCCTAGCGGGAGGGGACAATGAGCAGTTCTTC. Based on the CDR3 plus reference TRBV11-1 and TRBJ2-1, the full variable domain is EAEVAQSPRYKITEKSQAVAFWCDPISGHATLYWYRQILGQGPELLVQFQDESVVDDSQLPKDRFSAERLKGVDSTLKIQPAELGDSAMYLCASSLAFFLAGGDNEQFFGPGTRLTVL.

The chain combines TRBV9 with TRBJ1-6; no firm D call. The ends were cut back, 3 bases at V and 4 bases at J, with 11 bases in the middle. Per the germline V gene, CDR1 is SGDLS and CDR2 is YYNGEE. There are 15 residues in the CDR3. DNA of the CDR3: TGTGCCAGCAGCGCATCGGACGGTTATAATTCACCCCTCCACTTT. Translated: CASSASDGYNSPLHF.

This clonotype came up a few times. The rearrangement uses TRBV4-3 and TRBJ1-2; D remains ambiguous. From germline, CDR1 is LGHNA and CDR2 YSLEER. The CDR3 is made up of 15 amino acids. V shed 0 bases and J shed 8 bases, with 16 bases lying between them. The CDR3 DNA reads as TGCGCCAGCAGCCAAGAACGGGCCGCCCGGTTAGGCTACACCTTC. This codes for CASSQERAARLGYTF.

CDR3 bases: TGCGCCAGCACTTCGGAAACGGGGTGGGAGACCCAGTACTTC. The encoded protein is CASTSETGWETQYF. The genes are TRBV5-1 and TRBJ2-5, with a tentative D call TRBD2 (5 bases). Trimming left V 6 bases short and J 5 bases short, with 17 bases between. The length of the CDR3 is 14 residues. The V gene's germline CDR1 is SGHRS and CDR2 YFSETQ.

The rearrangement uses TRBV20-1 and TRBJ2-1; D perhaps matches TRBD2 (7 bases). Per germline, CDR1 DFQATT and CDR2 SNEGSKA (reference sequence). The CDR3 loop spans 13 amino acids. The V and J ends lost 4 bases and 9 bases respectively, with 16 bases between them. The CDR3 DNA reads as TGCAGTGCTATATGGGGGGGCCGTGGTGAGCAGTTCTTC. Residues: CSAIWGGRGEQFF.

The genes are TRBV19 and TRBJ1-1, with a tentative D call TRBD1 (6 bases). The germline V gene encodes CDR1 LNHDA and CDR2 SQIVND (reference sequence). V dropped 4 bases and J dropped 8 bases, with 11 bases sitting between them. This CDR3 comprises 12 residues. CDR3 region: CASSTYREEAFF. The DNA of the CDR3 is TGTGCCAGTAGTACCTACAGGGAAGAAGCTTTCTTT.